This TCR beta chain originates from a study of a mutant IDH1 vaccine in newly diagnosed glioma. Whole-study context: Vaccines were begun 4-6 weeks after radiotherapy alone, or with temozolomide cycles. Of treated patients, approximately 62% were men and 37.5% women, averaging about 37 years.

This clone showed up just once. Its matching antigen is unknown. The junction shows a germline mismatch at one end, possibly a read error. The CDR3 contains 15 residues. Germline assignment: CDR1 GTSNPN and CDR2 SVGIG (reference sequence). Here immunoSEQ multiplex PCR was the method, and the copy in TCRdb shows in-frame clones only, minus some. The sample has about 36,000 clones, about four fifths seen once. The time point is: week 5, during vaccination. A single vaccine dose contained 300 ug of mutant IDH1 20-mer peptide, and topical imiquimod was used with it. This sequence was found in a man aged 50-59 years with glioma. The rearrangement joins TRBV30 to TRBJ2-4; D possibly corresponds to TRBD1 (6 bases). The input for sequencing was PBMCs, taken from a glioma patient whose treatment included an IDH1 peptide vaccine. CDR3 residues: CAWSEGRGTENIRYF. The CDR3 region has the DNA TGTGCCTGGAGTGAAGGCAGGGGAACAGAAAACATTCGGTACTTC.